The rows below give T cell receptor beta chains drawn from one sample of a study of T cells after yellow fever vaccination. TCRdb passed the 5' RACE reads through MiXCR, listing each CDR3 protein once. The sample lists hundreds of thousands of distinct CDR3 sequences; around 3.6% were seen once. The source was PBMCs, collected on the day of the yellow fever booster vaccination. The source of these receptors is a man between 18 and 35 years old who received the YFV17D yellow fever vaccine. The CDR3 runs from the conserved cysteine through the conserved F or W. A D gene is named only where the DNA matches it firmly. Size values are once, few and many counts, or a class for expanded clones, and some rows have none.

v_call	j_call	clone_size	d_call	cdr3_aa	cdr3_nt
TRBV3-1	TRBJ2-1	few	-	CASSQARDGYNEQFF	TGTGCCAGCAGCCAAGCTCGGGACGGATACAATGAGCAGTTCTTC
TRBV20-1	TRBJ2-5	-	-	CSARGPASQETQYF	TGCAGTGCTAGGGGCCCGGCTAGCCAAGAGACCCAGTACTTC
TRBV6-2/TRBV6-3	TRBJ2-2	many	-	CASSYIASSGLSPGELFF	TGTGCCAGCAGTTACATCGCCTCTAGTGGATTGTCCCCCGGGGAGCTGTTTTTT
TRBV7-8	TRBJ2-1	many	-	CASSGGAEYNEQFF	TGTGCCAGCAGCGGAGGGGCAGAGTACAATGAGCAGTTCTTC
TRBV20-1	TRBJ1-2	medium-sized	-	CSAASDKDGYTF	TGCAGTGCAGCGAGTGATAAGGATGGCTACACCTTC
TRBV4-1	TRBJ1-6	-	TRBD1	CASSQQGRDSPLHF	TGCGCCAGCAGTCAACAGGGGAGAGATTCACCCCTCCACTTT
TRBV27	TRBJ2-1	many	-	CASRILGTSQYEQFF	TGTGCCAGCAGGATACTAGGGACTTCTCAGTATGAGCAGTTCTTC
TRBV12-3/TRBV12-4	TRBJ1-5	-	-	CASSLSGKSQPQHF	TGTGCCAGCAGTTTATCTGGGAAAAGTCAGCCCCAGCATTTT
TRBV6-5	TRBJ1-1	-	TRBD1	CASSPRTGSSNTEAFF	TGTGCCAGCAGTCCCCGGACAGGTTCCTCAAACACTGAAGCTTTCTTT
TRBV12-3/TRBV12-4	TRBJ2-2	few	-	CASRRVASLGTGELFF	TGTGCCAGCAGAAGAGTAGCATCGTTAGGCACCGGGGAGCTGTTTTTT
TRBV3-1	TRBJ2-5	many	TRBD2	CASSQEDVIAGAKETQYF	TGTGCCAGCAGCCAAGAGGACGTTATAGCGGGGGCCAAAGAGACCCAGTACTTC
TRBV15	TRBJ1-4	few	-	CATSRDSPSTREDEKLFF	TGTGCCACCAGCAGAGATAGTCCCTCCACCAGGGAGGACGAAAAACTGTTTTTT
TRBV19	TRBJ2-3	many	-	CASSTLQSTDTQYF	TGTGCCAGTAGTACCCTACAAAGCACAGATACGCAGTATTTT
TRBV19	TRBJ1-1	-	-	CASIPARGERGYTEAFF	TGTGCCAGTATACCCGCTAGGGGGGAGAGAGGCTACACTGAAGCTTTCTTT
TRBV12-3/TRBV12-4	TRBJ2-5	few	-	CASSLALVDSEETQYF	TGTGCCAGCAGTTTAGCGCTCGTGGACAGTGAAGAGACCCAGTACTTC
TRBV20-1	TRBJ1-1	few	TRBD1	CSAPRGQMNTEAFF	TGCAGTGCTCCCAGGGGGCAGATGAACACTGAAGCTTTCTTT
TRBV12-3/TRBV12-4	TRBJ2-3	many	-	CASRSMERANTDTQYF	TGTGCCAGCAGGTCTATGGAGAGGGCCAACACAGATACGCAGTATTTT
TRBV11-2	TRBJ1-1	few	TRBD1	CASSFQGANTEAFF	TGTGCCAGCAGCTTCCAGGGGGCGAACACTGAAGCTTTCTTT
TRBV7-2	TRBJ1-5	few	-	CASSLHPDRWGNQPQHF	TGTGCCAGCAGCTTACACCCTGACAGGTGGGGCAATCAGCCCCAGCATTTT
TRBV12-3/TRBV12-4	TRBJ1-2	few	TRBD1	CASSFGDRPDPFSF	TGTGCCAGCAGTTTTGGGGACAGGCCGGATCCTTTCTCCTTC
TRBV10-3	TRBJ2-1	many	TRBD1	CAITRSRDRGLNEQFF	TGTGCCATCACCCGCAGCCGGGACAGGGGCCTCAATGAGCAGTTCTTC
TRBV7-2	TRBJ1-4	-	-	CASRPGSREKLFF	TGTGCCAGCAGGCCGGGGTCGAGGGAAAAACTGTTTTTT
TRBV20-1	TRBJ1-6	-	-	CSARDRQNNSPLHF	TGCAGTGCTAGAGACAGGCAGAATAATTCACCCCTCCACTTT
TRBV11-2	TRBJ2-1	many	-	CASGGPYNEQFF	TGTGCCAGCGGGGGACCCTACAATGAGCAGTTCTTC
TRBV5-6	TRBJ1-5	few	-	CASSLGGSKGQPQHF	TGTGCCAGCAGCTTGGGAGGATCTAAGGGTCAGCCCCAGCATTTT
TRBV7-2	TRBJ1-5	many	-	CASSFLTNQPQHF	TGTGCCAGCAGCTTCTTGACTAATCAGCCCCAGCATTTT
TRBV10-3	TRBJ2-5	many	-	CATAGTEKETQYF	TGTGCCACCGCGGGTACAGAGAAAGAGACCCAGTACTTC
TRBV21-1	TRBJ2-3	few	-	CASSPLLAEASTDTQYF	TGTGCCAGCAGCCCCCTTCTAGCGGAGGCCAGCACAGATACGCAGTATTTT
TRBV27	TRBJ2-5	few	-	CASSFRMRETQYF	TGTGCCAGCAGTTTCAGGATGAGAGAGACCCAGTACTTC
TRBV5-4	TRBJ2-4	few	TRBD2	CASSLGSGGAQNIQYF	TGTGCCAGCAGCTTGGGAAGCGGGGGGGCACAAAACATTCAGTACTTC
TRBV20-1	TRBJ1-6	few	-	CSASPPAVSSYNSPLHF	TGCAGTGCTAGCCCCCCCGCGGTGAGCTCCTATAATTCACCCCTCCACTTT
TRBV12-3/TRBV12-4	TRBJ2-5	many	-	CASSDVADKTQYF	TGTGCCAGCAGCGACGTAGCAGACAAGACCCAGTACTTC
TRBV5-5	TRBJ2-2	few	TRBD2	CASSWAGGRTGELFF	TGTGCCAGCAGCTGGGCGGGGGGTCGCACCGGGGAGCTGTTTTTT
TRBV28	TRBJ1-5	many	-	CASSMGSQPQHF	TGTGCCAGCAGTATGGGGAGCCAGCCCCAGCATTTT
TRBV7-2	TRBJ2-2	few	-	CASSPLVGGELFF	TGTGCCAGCAGCCCCTTAGTCGGCGGGGAGCTGTTTTTT
TRBV12-3/TRBV12-4	TRBJ2-2	few	-	CASSPGSPTGELFF	TGTGCCAGCAGCCCGGGCAGCCCAACCGGGGAGCTGTTTTTT
TRBV18	TRBJ2-5	many	-	CASSPNRFQETQYF	TGTGCCAGCTCACCGAACAGATTCCAAGAGACCCAGTACTTC
TRBV13	TRBJ2-5	-	TRBD1	CASSPRTGWETQYF	TGTGCCAGCAGCCCACGGACAGGGTGGGAGACCCAGTACTTC
TRBV5-6	TRBJ1-1	many	-	CASSGKTGSNTEAFF	TGTGCCAGCAGCGGGAAAACAGGATCGAACACTGAAGCTTTCTTT
TRBV7-6	TRBJ2-3	many	TRBD2	CASSPRIAGGGTDTQYF	TGTGCCAGCAGCCCCAGGATAGCGGGGGGAGGTACAGATACGCAGTATTTT
TRBV20-1	TRBJ1-5	few	TRBD1	CSATPTGINNQPQHF	TGCAGTGCTACCCCGACAGGGATTAACAATCAGCCCCAGCATTTT
TRBV12-3/TRBV12-4	TRBJ1-1	many	-	CASSPGELVETEAFF	TGTGCCAGCAGTCCCGGGGAGCTTGTGGAGACTGAAGCTTTCTTT
TRBV6-2/TRBV6-3	TRBJ1-1	-	TRBD1	CASSFRQGGEAFF	TGTGCCAGCAGTTTCCGACAGGGGGGTGAAGCTTTCTTT
TRBV5-8	TRBJ1-6	few	TRBD1	CASSSIRFGTDYNSPLHF	TGTGCCAGCAGCTCCATCCGTTTCGGGACAGACTATAATTCACCCCTCCACTTT
TRBV6-2/TRBV6-3	TRBJ2-5	many	TRBD1	CASRVTTGLETQYF	TGTGCCAGCAGAGTTACGACAGGGTTGGAGACCCAGTACTTC
TRBV9	TRBJ1-5	-	-	CASSPGYRGDQPQHF	TGTGCCAGCAGCCCTGGGTACCGAGGGGATCAGCCCCAGCATTTT
TRBV6-5	TRBJ2-3	many	TRBD2	CASSYSRRLAGRTDTQYF	TGTGCCAGCAGTTACTCGCGGCGACTAGCGGGGCGCACAGATACGCAGTATTTT
TRBV3-1	TRBJ1-1	-	TRBD1	CASVGQGDTEAFF	TGTGCCAGCGTTGGACAGGGGGACACTGAAGCTTTCTTT
TRBV7-2	TRBJ2-7	few	-	CASSLAPTPGKEQYF	TGTGCCAGCAGCTTAGCGCCGACACCTGGGAAGGAGCAGTACTTC
TRBV19	TRBJ1-3	many	-	CASTTFNRNSGNTIYF	TGTGCCAGTACTACCTTCAACAGGAACTCTGGAAACACCATATATTTT
TRBV29-1	TRBJ1-5	many	TRBD1	CSVWQGANQPQHF	TGCAGCGTTTGGCAGGGGGCAAATCAGCCCCAGCATTTT